These 27 T cell receptor beta chains originate from one sample sequenced in a study of shared clonotypes between healthy human individuals. TCRdb's table, derived via immunoSEQ multiplex PCR, lists solely in-frame clones and lacks some. This table holds a few million clones, 95% found once. The sequenced material came from naive CD4+ T cells sorted from blood. Regarding subset: CD45RA+ positively selected. The receptors stem from a man aged 18 to 30 in good health.

The V gene is TRBV19, the J gene TRBJ2-2; D gene unclear. Germline CDR1 LNHDA, CDR2 SQIVND (reference sequence). Deletions cut 7 bases from V and 3 bases from J, with 12 bases between. The CDR3 length is 14 residues. CDR3 amino acids: CASTFDTYTGELFF. The CDR3 coding sequence is TGTGCCAGTACTTTCGACACTTACACCGGGGAGCTGTTTTTT.

The chain joins TRBV4-1 to TRBJ1-5, with 8 positions matching TRBD1. After removal of 3 bases from V and 0 bases from J, the junction contained 16 bases not matched to a gene. CDR3 length: 20 residues. Per the germline V gene, CDR1 is MGHRA and CDR2 is YSYEKL. The CDR3 DNA reads as TGCGCCAGCAGCCACCAAATTCGGGGACAGGACGTCTATAGCAATCAGCCCCAGCATTTT. This codes for CASSHQIRGQDVYSNQPQHF.

The chain joins TRBV11-2 to TRBJ2-1, with 11 nucleotides matching TRBD2. The CDR3 length is 18 residues. From germline, CDR1 is SGHAT and CDR2 FQNNGV. The V segment lost 2 bases and the J segment 0 bases; nucleotides outside the gene matches: 6. The DNA of the CDR3 is TGTGCCAGCAGCTTACTAGCGGGGGGTCCCTACTCCTACAATGAGCAGTTCTTC. Residues: CASSLLAGGPYSYNEQFF.

The chain uses TRBV2 and TRBJ1-1; unclear D gene. This CDR3 region has 11 residues. The germline V gene encodes CDR1 SNHLY and CDR2 FYNNEI. Trimming left V 4 bases short and J 6 bases short, with 6 bases between. The CDR3, as DNA: TGTGCCAGCAGTGGAAGGGCTGAAGCTTTCTTT. It is translated as CASSGRAEAFF.

The V call is TRBV28, the J call TRBJ1-2; 9 nucleotides line up with TRBD1. The CDR3 has 13 residues. J lost 13 bases, V lost 6 bases, and 12 bases had no gene match. The V gene's germline CDR1 is MDHEN and CDR2 SYDVKM. CDR3 in DNA: TGTGCCAGCAGATCTGACAGGGGGGTCCCTCTCACCTTC. Translated, it gives CASRSDRGVPLTF.

V gene TRBV4-1 combines with J gene TRBJ2-7; the D gene is possibly TRBD1 (5 bases). The CDR3 loop spans 15 amino acids. Germline CDR1 MGHRA, CDR2 YSYEKL. The V and J ends lost 0 bases and 1 base respectively, with 10 bases between them. The CDR3 protein is CASSQDGRVSYEQYF. The CDR3 region has the DNA TGCGCCAGCAGCCAAGACGGCAGGGTATCCTACGAGCAGTACTTC.

The chain links TRBV9 to TRBJ1-3; unclear D gene. V was trimmed by 1 base and J by 0 bases, leaving 11 bases between them. This CDR3 is built from 16 residues. Germline V gene data show CDR1 as SGDLS and CDR2 as YYNGEE. For the CDR3, the DNA is TGTGCCAGCAGCGTATCGCCCGCGGGCTCTGGAAACACCATATATTTT. Protein product: CASSVSPAGSGNTIYF.

This chain connects TRBV10-3 to TRBJ2-3, with 11 positions matching TRBD2. The V segment lost 9 bases and the J segment 0 bases; nucleotides outside the gene matches: 5. Per germline, CDR1 ENHRY and CDR2 SYGVKD. The CDR3 has 15 residues. CDR3 region: CAISGGATSTDTQYF. The CDR3 bases are TGTGCCATTAGCGGGGGGGCCACCAGCACAGATACGCAGTATTTT.

This chain links TRBV11-2 with TRBJ2-2; 10 positions match TRBD2. Germline CDR1 reads SGHAT; CDR2 reads FQNNGV. The CDR3 sequence is 16 residues long. V lost 2 bases to trimming and J lost 4 bases; unmatched junction nucleotides: 4. Written as DNA, the CDR3 is TGTGCCAGCAGCTTACTAGCGGGAGTCGGCACCGGGGAGCTGTTTTTT. This translates into CASSLLAGVGTGELFF.

J is TRBJ1-1 and V is TRBV5-1, with TRBD1 matching over 7 bases. The V segment lost 0 bases and the J segment 2 bases; nucleotides outside the gene matches: 10. There are 17 residues in the CDR3. Germline loops: CDR1 SGHRS, CDR2 YFSETQ. The CDR3 here is CASSLEKGAKGNTEAFF. In nucleotides, the CDR3 is TGCGCCAGCAGCTTGGAAAAGGGGGCCAAGGGAAACACTGAAGCTTTCTTT. The entire variable domain, with the rest obtained from reference TRBV5-1 and TRBJ1-1, is as follows: KAGVTQTPRYLIKTRGQQVTLSCSPISGHRSVSWYQQTPGQGLQFLFEYFSETQRNKGNFPGRFSGRQFSNSRSEMNVSTLELGDSALYLCASSLEKGAKGNTEAFFGQGTRLTVV.

The chain has TRBV7-6 and TRBJ2-5; D not certain. Germline V CDR1 and CDR2: SGHVS, FNYEAQ. V was shortened by 1 base and J by 9 bases, with 15 bases between the two germline ends. The CDR3 is 14 residues long. The CDR3 protein is CASSLDGRMSAQYF. CDR3 DNA: TGTGCCAGCAGCTTAGACGGCAGGATGTCGGCCCAGTACTTC. The full variable domain, completed using reference TRBV7-6 and TRBJ2-5, is GAGVSQSPRYKVTKRGQDVALRCDPISGHVSLYWYRQALGQGPEFLTYFNYEAQQDKSGLPNDRFSAERPEGSISTLTIQRTEQRDSAMYRCASSLDGRMSAQYFGPGTRLLVL.

The chain couples TRBV6-6 to TRBJ2-1; 12 positions match TRBD2. The V gene's germline CDR1 is MNHNY and CDR2 SVGAGI (reference sequence). Trimming cost V 2 bases and J 10 bases; bases outside gene matches: 9. The CDR3 runs 16 residues. The chain's CDR3 is CASSYEWTSGIKEQFF. The CDR3 region has the DNA TGTGCCAGCAGTTACGAATGGACTAGCGGGATTAAGGAGCAGTTCTTC.

The chain employs TRBV10-3 and TRBJ2-6; 7 bases are a match to TRBD1. CDR1 is ENHRY, CDR2 SYGVKD, per germline. The V gene end was trimmed by 0 bases and the J gene end by 12 bases; junction bases not matched to a gene: 8. The CDR3 spans 15 residues. Here the CDR3 reads CAISESQGKPTVLTF. CDR3 nucleotide sequence: TGTGCCATCAGTGAGTCACAGGGGAAGCCTACCGTCCTGACTTTC.

The chain is built from TRBV9 and TRBJ1-2; unclear D gene. The germline gives CDR1 SGDLS, CDR2 YYNGEE. V was trimmed by 4 bases and J by 2 bases, leaving 15 bases between them. This CDR3 has 15 amino acids. The CDR3 DNA sequence: TGTGCCAGCAGCCCCCGAGTGAACATAAACTATGGCTACACCTTC. Its translation: CASSPRVNINYGYTF.

The chain links TRBV18 to TRBJ2-7, with TRBD1 matching over 9 bases. Trimming removed 5 bases from V and 5 bases from J; junction bases left unmatched: 7. In germline, CDR1 is KGHSH, CDR2 LQKENI. This CDR3 contains 14 residues. The CDR3 region has the DNA TGTGCCAGCTCATCGGGACAGGGCACACACGAGCAGTACTTC. Amino acid sequence: CASSSGQGTHEQYF.

J is TRBJ2-3 and V is TRBV25-1; a weak D match, TRBD1 (6 bases). CDR1 and CDR2 from the germline V gene are MGHDK and SYGVNS. V was trimmed by 7 bases and J by 2 bases, leaving 13 bases between them. The CDR3 contains 14 residues. CDR3: CASTGHIVTDTQYF. The CDR3 nucleotides are TGTGCCAGCACGGGACACATAGTCACAGATACGCAGTATTTT.

The V call is TRBV5-1, the J call TRBJ1-4, with 7 positions matching TRBD1. V lost 3 bases and J lost 7; bases outside the gene matches: 3. In germline, CDR1 is SGHRS, CDR2 YFSETQ. The CDR3 length is 13 residues. The CDR3 loop is CASSYHRGEKLFF. The CDR3 coding sequence is TGCGCCAGCAGCTACCACAGGGGTGAAAAACTGTTTTTT.

Comments on this clone: At the DNA level, this CDR3 is encoded by other sequences in the same sample as well. In nucleotides, the CDR3 is TGTGCCAGCAGTAGGACAGGGGAAATAACCTACGAGCAGTACTTC. Protein product: CASSRTGEITYEQYF. The chain carries TRBV2 and TRBJ2-7; 9 nucleotides match TRBD1. The CDR3 runs to 15 residues. Unmatched junction bases numbered 7, after V lost 5 bases and J lost 2 bases. Germline V gives CDR1 SNHLY, CDR2 FYNNEI.

The rearrangement uses TRBV7-2 and TRBJ1-1; TRBD1 might be the D (5 bases). The ends were cut back, 5 bases at V and 4 bases at J, with 17 bases in the middle. There are 15 residues in the CDR3. Per germline, CDR1 SGHTA and CDR2 FQGNSA. Here the CDR3 reads CASSGTTEWTTEAFF. CDR3 nucleotide sequence: TGTGCCAGCAGCGGGACGACAGAGTGGACCACTGAAGCTTTCTTT.

This chain's CDR3 is CASSALALRTPTQYF. The CDR3 DNA sequence: TGTGCCAGCAGTGCGCTAGCGCTCCGGACCCCCACGCAGTATTTT. The rearrangement uses TRBV6-6 and TRBJ2-3, with D possibly matching TRBD2 (6 bases). V was trimmed by 5 bases and J by 9 bases, leaving 21 bases between them. The CDR3 sequence is 15 residues long. Germline values: CDR1 MNHNY, CDR2 SVGAGI (reference sequence).

The rearrangement joins TRBV5-4 to TRBJ1-2; D possibly corresponds to TRBD1 (5 bases). Trimming pared 4 bases from V and 10 bases from J, leaving 17 bases between. Germline V CDR1 and CDR2: SGHNT, YYREEE (reference sequence). The CDR3 length is 13 residues. CDR3 region: CASSTPRDGYYTF. The CDR3, as DNA: TGTGCCAGCAGCACACCCCGGGACGGATACTACACCTTC.

This chain links TRBV6-6 with TRBJ2-7; the match to TRBD2 covers 8 bases. Germline V gene data show CDR1 as MNHNY and CDR2 as SVGAGI (reference sequence). The CDR3 runs to 15 residues. Unmatched junction bases numbered 9, after V lost 5 bases and J lost 3 bases. Here the CDR3 reads CASSRLAGGGYEQYF. DNA of the CDR3: TGTGCCAGCAGTCGGCTAGCGGGCGGGGGCTACGAGCAGTACTTC.

The chain uses TRBV6-1 and TRBJ1-6; D not resolved. In germline, CDR1 is MNHNS, CDR2 SASEGT. This CDR3 has 14 residues. Trimming removed 2 bases at V and 10 bases at J, with 12 bases between. CDR3 sequence reads: CASSEILWSSPLHF. As DNA, the CDR3 is TGTGCCAGCAGTGAAATTTTATGGTCCTCACCCCTCCACTTT.

This sequence joins TRBV6-1 and TRBJ1-6, with 8 bases lining up with TRBD1. Germline assignment: CDR1 MNHNS and CDR2 SASEGT. CDR3 size: 15 residues. After removal of 2 bases from V and 9 bases from J, the junction contained 6 bases not matched to a gene. CDR3 loop: CASSELDREGSPLHF. The DNA for the CDR3 is TGTGCCAGCAGTGAACTGGACAGGGAAGGTTCACCCCTCCACTTT.

The CDR3 reads CASRPLAGADTQYF. The DNA of the CDR3 is TGTGCCAGCAGACCCCTAGCGGGAGCAGATACGCAGTATTTT. The V call is TRBV6-1, the J call TRBJ2-3; 10 bases are a match to TRBD2. The CDR3 is made up of 14 amino acids. V gave up 6 bases and J gave up 4 bases; unmatched junction bases: 4. From germline, CDR1 is MNHNS and CDR2 SASEGT.

The V and J genes are TRBV7-6 and TRBJ2-7, with 10 bases that match TRBD2. The CDR3 is 15 amino acids. V lost 6 bases and J lost 0; bases outside the gene matches: 5. Germline CDR1 SGHVS, CDR2 FNYEAQ. The CDR3 DNA reads TGTGCCAGCAGTTTACTAGCGGGGCGCTCCTACGAGCAGTACTTC. Translation gives CASSLLAGRSYEQYF. Combining the CDR3 with reference TRBV7-6 and TRBJ2-7 gives the whole variable domain GAGVSQSPRYKVTKRGQDVALRCDPISGHVSLYWYRQALGQGPEFLTYFNYEAQQDKSGLPNDRFSAERPEGSISTLTIQRTEQRDSAMYRCASSLLAGRSYEQYFGPGTRLTVT.

V and J are TRBV15 and TRBJ1-5; no reliable D call. This CDR3 has 13 residues. CDR1 and CDR2 from the germline V gene are LNHNV and YYDKDF (reference sequence). V lost 5 bases and J lost 2, with 7 bases in between. The CDR3 sequence is CATSGQGNQPQHF. The CDR3 region has the DNA TGTGCCACCAGCGGGCAAGGCAATCAGCCCCAGCATTTT.